This T cell receptor (beta chain) was sequenced during a study of memory CD4+ T cells and cytomegalovirus serostatus. Single viable CD3+CD4+CD8-CD45RO+ cells were sorted as the memory CD4+ T cells. After thawing, CD4+ T cells were positively selected. CDR3 length: 16 residues. Germline V lookup: CDR1 SGHVS, CDR2 FQNEAQ. Trimming stripped 6 bases from V and 1 base from J, with 18 bases between. Profiling relied on immunoSEQ multiplex PCR, and the TCRdb table lists in-frame clones only, not all of them. Among about 41,000 clones, 75% to 85% were seen once, and the ten largest hold about 0.79%. General study points: Each of approximately 73 CMV-associated TCRbeta sequences occurred in one to five individuals.

Concerning this clone itself: Its antigen is currently unknown.

The source is an adult in good health and CMV-seronegative. The sequencing input was memory CD4+ T cells from blood. V and J are TRBV7-8 and TRBJ1-1; D perhaps matches TRBD1 (6 bases). The CDR3: CASSVQGSPPNTEAFF. The CDR3 coding sequence is TGTGCCAGCAGTGTACAGGGATCGCCCCCGAACACTGAAGCTTTCTTT.